A single sample gave rise to the 29 T cell receptor beta chains below, sequenced in a study of quantifying T cell responses using KT2 cells. Across the whole study: RNA was reverse transcribed with TCR alpha and beta constant-region primers.

Each cDNA got a UMI-containing oligo ligated at its 3' end. First-round PCR used three to four cycles and beta primers RC1.1 and RC1.2 covering TRBC1 and TRBC2. TCRdb used MiXCR to reprocess the UMI-ligation and nested PCR reads, holding one entry per CDR3 protein. The sample yields tens of thousands of distinct CDR3 sequences, roughly an eighth seen once. The sequenced material came from PBMCs spiked with cells of the T cell clone KT2. Every receptor here comes from a human donor.

This clonotype was seen at least ten times. The chain uses TRBV20-1 and TRBJ2-3, with TRBD1 as a possible D gene (6 bases). Looked up from germline, CDR1 is DFQATT and CDR2 is SNEGSKA (reference sequence). Between the trimmed V and J ends, which lost 2 bases and 0 bases, there was a span of 12 bases. The CDR3 consists of 15 residues. This CDR3 reads CSARNRELSTDTQYF. CDR3 bases: TGCAGTGCTAGAAACAGGGAATTGAGCACAGATACGCAGTATTTT.

This clonotype was seen only a few times. V usage is TRBV20-1 and J usage is TRBJ2-1; 11 bases line up with TRBD2. Germline V gene sequence: CDR1 DFQATT, CDR2 SNEGSKA (reference sequence). This CDR3 region has 15 residues. Germline trimming cut 4 bases from V and 6 bases from J; bases unmatched to any gene: 8. CDR3 DNA sequence: TGCAGTGCTACCCAACTAGCGGGAGTTCCCAATGAGCAGTTCTTC. This sequence encodes CSATQLAGVPNEQFF.

This clonotype was counted a few times. This sequence joins TRBV4-1 and TRBJ2-7, with D tentatively TRBD2 (6 bases). The CDR3 spans 15 residues. Trimming pared 0 bases from V and 9 bases from J, leaving 18 bases between. Germline V lookup: CDR1 MGHRA, CDR2 YSYEKL. DNA for the CDR3: TGCGCCAGCAGCCAAGATAACGGGAGCCATCGCCCGCAGTACTTC. Encoded protein: CASSQDNGSHRPQYF.

This clonotype was detected only a few times. The rearrangement uses TRBV12-3 or TRBV12-4 and TRBJ1-5; D gene ambiguous. V lost 2 bases and J lost 4, with 6 bases in between. The CDR3 sequence is 13 residues long. This CDR3 is CASSLRVNQPQHF. Written as DNA, the CDR3 is TGTGCCAGCAGTTTACGGGTTAATCAGCCCCAGCATTTT.

This sequence joins TRBV20-1 and TRBJ2-5, with a tentative D call TRBD2 (5 bases). CDR3 length: 14 residues. Germline loops: CDR1 DFQATT, CDR2 SNEGSKA (reference sequence). V lost 0 bases and J 4 bases, leaving 12 bases between the germline ends. The CDR3 DNA follows: TGCAGTGCTAGAGAGTCTAGCTTAGTAGAGACCCAGTACTTC. Translating it yields CSARESSLVETQYF.

This clonotype was picked up a small number of times. The V call is TRBV5-1, the J call TRBJ2-2; maybe TRBD2 (6 bases). CDR3 length: 14 amino acids. CDR1 and CDR2 from the germline V gene are SGHRS and YFSETQ. Deletions cut 8 bases from V and 0 bases from J, with 11 bases between. CDR3 nucleotides: TGCGCCAGTAGGAGGGAGACGAACACCGGGGAGCTGTTTTTT. As protein: CASRRETNTGELFF.

The chain combines TRBV4-1 with TRBJ1-1; 7 nucleotides match TRBD1. This CDR3 comprises 20 residues. Trimming at V came to 4 bases and at J to 3 bases, leaving 23 bases not matched to a gene. Germline loops: CDR1 MGHRA, CDR2 YSYEKL. The CDR3 nucleotides are TGCGCCAGCAGCCTTACGTCTGGGCGACAGGGCTGGAGGGTCGACACTGAAGCTTTCTTT. Residues: CASSLTSGRQGWRVDTEAFF.

This clonotype was observed a handful of times. V usage is TRBV5-5 and J usage is TRBJ2-1; D unclear. The CDR3 length is 13 residues. The germline CDR1 and CDR2 sequences are SGHKS and YYEKEE (reference sequence). V gave up 0 bases and J gave up 4 bases, with 5 bases separating them. In nucleotides, the CDR3 is TGTGCCAGCAGCTTGGTAGATTACAATGAGCAGTTCTTC. It is translated as CASSLVDYNEQFF.

This clonotype was picked up a small number of times. The gene calls are TRBV11-2 and TRBJ1-4; 7 positions agree with TRBD1. CDR1 is SGHAT, CDR2 FQNNGV, per germline. Germline trimming cut 5 bases from V and 0 bases from J; bases unmatched to any gene: 9. This CDR3 contains 17 residues. The CDR3 region is CASSDTGVRATNEKLFF. The CDR3 region has the DNA TGTGCCAGCAGCGACACAGGGGTTCGTGCAACTAATGAAAAACTGTTTTTT. Complete variable domain (other parts from reference TRBV11-2 and TRBJ1-4): EAGVAQSPRYKIIEKRQSVAFWCNPISGHATLYWYQQILGQGPKLLIQFQNNGVVDDSQLPKDRFSAERLKGVDSTLKIQPAKLEDSAVYLCASSDTGVRATNEKLFFGSGTQLSVL.

The chain joins TRBV6-2 or TRBV6-3 to TRBJ2-7; 7 bases are shared with TRBD2. Germline V CDR1 and CDR2: MNHEY, SVGEGT. Trimming removed 2 bases from V and 2 bases from J; junction bases left unmatched: 9. The CDR3 has 16 amino acids. This CDR3 reads CASSYPFAGTTYEQYF. The CDR3 nucleotides read TGTGCCAGCAGTTACCCGTTTGCCGGGACTACCTACGAGCAGTACTTC.

V is TRBV7-9 and J is TRBJ1-1; D is ambiguous. The CDR3 has 12 amino acids. V gave up 1 base and J gave up 11 bases, with 11 bases separating them. CDR1 and CDR2 from the germline V gene are SEHNR and FQNEAQ (reference sequence). The CDR3 DNA follows: TGTGCCAGCAGCTTAGGAGCGTCGGGTGCTTTCTTT. Translation gives CASSLGASGAFF.

The chain uses TRBV12-3 or TRBV12-4 and TRBJ1-5, with D uncertain. The CDR3 length is 15 residues. The germline V and J ends were trimmed by 4 bases and 0 bases, with 10 bases remaining between them. CDR3 protein: CASSSMSLSNQPQHF. The CDR3 region has the DNA TGTGCCAGCAGTTCGATGTCACTTAGCAATCAGCCCCAGCATTTT.

This clonotype has just a few counts. The gene calls are TRBV2 and TRBJ2-5; no clear D gene. Germline values: CDR1 SNHLY, CDR2 FYNNEI. Trimming removed 6 bases from V and 8 bases from J, with 13 bases in between. The CDR3 contains 12 residues. CDR3 amino acids: CASRFDVFTQYF. The CDR3 DNA is TGTGCCAGCAGGTTTGACGTCTTCACCCAGTACTTC.

Only a few counts were recorded for this clonotype. The chain uses TRBV5-1 and TRBJ2-3; no reliable D call. Germline loops: CDR1 SGHRS, CDR2 YFSETQ. V was pared by 4 bases and J by 6 bases, with 12 bases between. The CDR3 has 13 amino acids. CDR3 amino acids: CASSPMTEDTQYF. CDR3 in DNA: TGCGCCAGCAGCCCGATGACCGAGGATACGCAGTATTTT.

The rearrangement uses TRBV2 and TRBJ1-1; 8 nucleotides agree with TRBD1. The CDR3 has 13 amino acids. Looked up from germline, CDR1 is SNHLY and CDR2 is FYNNEI. The junction had 5 bases not matched to a gene; V was cut back by 7 bases and J by 4 bases. The CDR3 protein is CASKSGGGTEAFF. CDR3 in DNA: TGTGCCAGCAAATCAGGGGGCGGCACTGAAGCTTTCTTT.

This clonotype was counted a few times. The chain employs TRBV12-3 or TRBV12-4 and TRBJ1-4, with 7 bases aligning to TRBD1. The CDR3 is 14 residues long. The V gene end was trimmed by 3 bases and the J gene end by 8 bases; junction bases not matched to a gene: 6. CDR3 region: CASSLRQGREKLFF. In DNA form, the CDR3 reads TGTGCCAGCAGTTTGAGACAGGGTCGGGAAAAACTGTTTTTT.

The V and J genes are TRBV6-6 and TRBJ1-5; 8 nucleotides line up with TRBD1. V lost 6 bases and J lost 5; bases outside the gene matches: 6. Germline values: CDR1 MNHNY, CDR2 SVGAGI (reference sequence). CDR3 length: 14 residues. The CDR3 DNA sequence: TGTGCCAGCAGCACGGGACAGGTTTATCAGCCCCAGCATTTT. This gives the protein CASSTGQVYQPQHF.

This clonotype was seen only a few times. The chain carries TRBV6-1 and TRBJ1-5; D not resolved. From germline, CDR1 is MNHNS and CDR2 SASEGT. The CDR3 extends over 12 amino acids. The V end lost 8 bases, the J end lost 3 bases, and 8 bases lay between the germline ends. In DNA, the CDR3 is TGTGCCAGCCGGCGGTCCAATCAGCCCCAGCATTTT. Translation: CASRRSNQPQHF.

This clonotype was recorded a few times. This chain uses TRBV7-2 with TRBJ2-7; TRBD2 matches 12 bases. CDR3 length equals 16 residues. Germline V gene lookup returns CDR1 SGHTA and CDR2 FQGNSA. Trimming removed 4 bases from V and 2 bases from J; junction bases left unmatched: 6. The CDR3 DNA follows: TGTGCCAGCAGCTCCCAACGGACTAGCGGGACCTACGAGCAGTACTTC. This encodes CASSSQRTSGTYEQYF.

A few counts support this clonotype. This rearrangement joins TRBV5-5 to TRBJ2-5; 8 nucleotides line up with TRBD1. Germline V gene data show CDR1 as SGHKS and CDR2 as YYEKEE (reference sequence). With 4 bases clipped from V and 1 base from J, the junction kept 3 bases outside the gene matches. The CDR3 runs 14 residues. This chain's CDR3 is CASSQTGGQETQYF. CDR3 nucleotide sequence: TGTGCCAGCAGCCAAACAGGGGGCCAAGAGACCCAGTACTTC.

Many counts were recorded for this clonotype. This chain uses TRBV7-3 with TRBJ2-1; TRBD2 matches at 13 bases. V dropped 5 bases and J dropped 9; count of bases not matched to a gene: 10. Germline CDR1 is SGHTA and CDR2 is FQGTGA. The length of the CDR3 is 16 residues. This CDR3 reads CASSTRLAGGVSEQFF. The CDR3 bases are TGTGCCAGCAGCACAAGACTAGCGGGAGGAGTTAGTGAGCAGTTCTTC. The full variable domain, in which reference TRBV7-3 and TRBJ2-1 provide the parts outside the CDR3, is GAGVSQTPSNKVTEKGKYVELRCDPISGHTALYWYRQSLGQGPEFLIYFQGTGAADDSGLPNDRFFAVRPEGSVSTLKIQRTERGDSAVYLCASSTRLAGGVSEQFFGPGTRLTVL.

V and J are TRBV29-1 and TRBJ2-1, with 9 bases that match TRBD2. V was clipped by 6 bases and J by 7 bases; unmatched bases: 13. CDR1 and CDR2 (germline): SQVTM, ANQGSEA. The CDR3 totals 15 residues. Here the CDR3 reads CSVAGRAGGGNEQFF. As DNA, the CDR3 is TGCAGCGTGGCGGGGCGTGCGGGAGGGGGAAATGAGCAGTTCTTC.

The V call is TRBV27, the J call TRBJ1-1; D is undetermined. Germline V gene lookup returns CDR1 MNHEY and CDR2 SMNVEV (reference sequence). V gave up 0 bases and J gave up 4 bases, with 6 bases separating them. The CDR3 sequence is 13 residues long. CDR3 in amino acids: CASSLSLGTEAFF. The CDR3 DNA follows: TGTGCCAGCAGTTTATCGCTGGGCACTGAAGCTTTCTTT.

This chain joins TRBV2 and TRBJ2-1, with D perhaps assigned TRBD1 or TRBD2 (5 bases each). The CDR3 totals 13 residues. The germline CDR1 and CDR2 sequences are SNHLY and FYNNEI. V gave up 6 bases and J gave up 7 bases, with 13 bases separating them. In nucleotides, the CDR3 is TGTGCCAGCAGAACAGGAGGATGGAATGAGCAGTTCTTC. Amino acids: CASRTGGWNEQFF.

In its sample, this clonotype was seen many times. The CDR3 DNA sequence: TGTGCCAGCAGCTTGGGATCCGGGACAGGGGGCTCCTACGAGCAGTACTTC. Its protein is CASSLGSGTGGSYEQYF. The V call is TRBV5-4, the J call TRBJ2-7, with 11 bases aligning to TRBD1. Germline CDR1 reads SGHNT; CDR2 reads YYREEE (reference sequence). The CDR3 has 17 amino acids. Trimming took 0 bases from V and 0 from J; bases not matched to a gene: 5.

The chain couples TRBV11-2 to TRBJ2-3; unclear D gene. The ends were cut back, 5 bases at V and 0 bases at J, with 12 bases in the middle. The CDR3 sequence is 15 residues long. Germline V gene lookup returns CDR1 SGHAT and CDR2 FQNNGV. The CDR3 DNA reads TGTGCCAGCAGCGTCCCGCCTTTAAGCACAGATACGCAGTATTTT. As protein: CASSVPPLSTDTQYF.

This clonotype was counted many times. The chain recombines TRBV7-2 with TRBJ2-5, with D possibly TRBD2 on 6 matching bases. Trimming took off 7 bases at V and 0 bases at J, with 15 bases between the two ends. The CDR3 loop spans 15 amino acids. Germline values: CDR1 SGHTA, CDR2 FQGNSA. The CDR3 loop is CASTPGSPHQETQYF. In DNA form, the CDR3 reads TGTGCCAGCACCCCCGGGAGTCCCCACCAAGAGACCCAGTACTTC.

This clonotype came up a few times. V and J are TRBV12-3 or TRBV12-4 and TRBJ1-2, with D maybe TRBD1 (6 bases). This CDR3 has 13 residues. Trimming left V 11 bases short and J 8 bases short, with 21 bases between. As DNA, the CDR3 is TGTGCCGTCACAGGGTCCCCCTCCCCGGGCTACACCTTC. It encodes CAVTGSPSPGYTF.

This clonotype has only a few counts. The chain couples TRBV7-3 to TRBJ2-1; a possible D gene is TRBD2 (5 bases). V lost 1 base, J lost 2 bases, and 12 bases lay in between. Germline V lookup: CDR1 SGHTA, CDR2 FQGTGA. This CDR3 contains 16 residues. The CDR3 region has the DNA TGTGCCAGCAGCTTAATAGGAGGAATCCCCTACAATGAGCAGTTCTTC. This translates into CASSLIGGIPYNEQFF.